The 22 T cell receptor beta chains reported below all come from one sample, sequenced in a study of blood T cell repertoires in COVID-19. Data came from immunoSEQ multiplex PCR; TCRdb stores just in-frame clones and leaves some out. The sample lists 200,000 to 250,000 clones; over 75% were seen once. Sequencing used peripheral blood. These receptors all stem from a human donor in a cohort sampled during active COVID-19.

The chain recombines TRBV4-3 with TRBJ2-7, with D tentatively TRBD1 (6 bases). With 4 bases removed from V and 2 bases from J, the gap between germline ends came to 12 bases. Germline CDR1 reads LGHNA; CDR2 reads YSLEER. The CDR3 spans 14 residues. The DNA for the CDR3 is TGCGCCAGCAGCCCGCAGGGGCGTCCCTACGAGCAGTACTTC. Residues: CASSPQGRPYEQYF.

V gene TRBV7-6 combines with J gene TRBJ2-2; a weak D match, TRBD2 (6 bases). The CDR3 is 15 residues long. The V and J ends lost 5 bases and 5 bases respectively, with 15 bases between them. Germline assignment: CDR1 SGHVS and CDR2 FNYEAQ. This chain's CDR3 is CASSLAGLGTGELFF. In DNA form, the CDR3 reads TGTGCCAGCAGCCTGGCGGGGCTCGGGACCGGGGAGCTGTTTTTT.

The chain has TRBV5-1 and TRBJ1-2; perhaps TRBD1 as D (5 bases). Looked up from germline, CDR1 is SGHRS and CDR2 is YFSETQ. The V gene lost 0 bases and the J gene lost 4 bases, with 10 bases spanning the gap. The CDR3 loop spans 14 amino acids. This CDR3 reads CASSLAQDGYGYTF. For the CDR3, the DNA is TGCGCCAGCAGCTTGGCACAGGATGGCTATGGCTACACCTTC.

Written as DNA, the CDR3 is TGCGCCAGCAGGGGGCTGGGAGGGTACAATGAGCAGTTCTTC. This gives the protein CASRGLGGYNEQFF. This chain connects TRBV5-1 to TRBJ2-1; 7 nucleotides agree with TRBD2. Germline CDR1 SGHRS, CDR2 YFSETQ. V was pared by 5 bases and J by 4 bases, with 6 bases of the junction left unmatched. CDR3 length equals 14 residues.

In this sample, this clone turned up a few times. The chain has TRBV6-5 and TRBJ1-2, with a weak D call TRBD1 (5 bases). From germline, CDR1 is MNHEY and CDR2 SVGAGI. The V end was cut by 2 bases, the J end by 7 bases, with 11 bases between. The CDR3 runs to 13 residues. CDR3: CASSYTQGSGYTF. The CDR3 DNA is TGTGCCAGCAGTTACACGCAGGGATCTGGCTACACCTTC.

V usage is TRBV28 and J usage is TRBJ1-1; 10 bases are a match to TRBD1. There are 15 residues in the CDR3. V lost 4 bases, J lost 11 bases, and 13 bases stayed unmatched. The germline gives CDR1 MDHEN, CDR2 SYDVKM. CDR3 protein: CASSSWDRGGMEAFF. CDR3 sequence (DNA): TGTGCCAGCAGTTCCTGGGACAGGGGAGGGATGGAGGCTTTCTTT.

The chain recombines TRBV28 with TRBJ1-2; a possible D gene is TRBD1 (5 bases). Between the trimmed V and J ends, which lost 6 bases and 8 bases, there was a span of 19 bases. The CDR3 length is 14 residues. Germline V gene sequence: CDR1 MDHEN, CDR2 SYDVKM. The CDR3 DNA follows: TGTGCCAGCAGCTTTGCGGGGGGAGGGCCGGGCTACACCTTC. This translates into CASSFAGGGPGYTF.

V usage is TRBV6-5 and J usage is TRBJ1-6, with 10 bases aligning to TRBD1. The CDR3 is 14 amino acids. Germline assignment: CDR1 MNHEY and CDR2 SVGAGI. J gave up 9 bases and V 6 bases, and 5 bases lay outside the gene matches. The CDR3 spells CASSDRGLFSPLHF. Here the CDR3 DNA reads TGTGCCAGCAGCGACAGGGGGCTATTTTCACCCCTCCACTTT.

The chain links TRBV12-3 or TRBV12-4 to TRBJ2-3; TRBD1 matches 10 bases. The CDR3 runs 13 residues. The V segment lost 5 bases and the J segment 12 bases; nucleotides outside the gene matches: 8. CDR3 region: CASSLSRDRGQYF. As DNA, the CDR3 is TGTGCCAGCAGTCTTTCCCGGGACAGGGGTCAGTATTTT.

This rearrangement joins TRBV6-6 to TRBJ1-5; D perhaps matches TRBD1 (5 bases). Germline assignment: CDR1 MNHNY and CDR2 SVGAGI (reference sequence). The V and J ends lost 5 bases and 0 bases respectively, with 17 bases between them. This CDR3 is 17 amino acids long. CDR3: CASSRAHRQSSNQPQHF. CDR3 bases: TGTGCCAGCAGTCGTGCGCATCGACAGAGTAGCAATCAGCCCCAGCATTTT.

The V call is TRBV5-6, the J call TRBJ1-1, with D possibly TRBD1 on 5 matching bases. CDR1 is SGHDT and CDR2 is YYEEEE in the germline V gene. The CDR3 has 15 amino acids. V was shortened by 2 bases and J by 0 bases, with 11 bases between the two germline ends. The CDR3 spells CASSFSPTVNTEAFF. DNA for the CDR3: TGTGCCAGCAGCTTCTCCCCGACAGTGAACACTGAAGCTTTCTTT. The full variable domain, rest sourced from reference TRBV5-6 and TRBJ1-1, is DAGVTQSPTHLIKTRGQQVTLRCSPKSGHDTVSWYQQALGQGPQFIFQYYEEEERQRGNFPDRFSGHQFPNYSSELNVNALLLGDSALYLCASSFSPTVNTEAFFGQGTRLTVV.

The rearrangement uses TRBV6-2 or TRBV6-3 and TRBJ2-5, with 7 positions matching TRBD1. The germline V gene encodes CDR1 MNHEY and CDR2 SVGEGT. The CDR3 totals 19 residues. Trimming removed 2 bases from V and 1 base from J; junction bases left unmatched: 16. CDR3: CASSYLRDRFWMVQETQYF. CDR3 DNA: TGTGCCAGCAGTTACCTCCGGGACAGATTCTGGATGGTCCAAGAGACCCAGTACTTC.

The V call is TRBV11-3, the J call TRBJ2-5, with TRBD2 as a possible D gene (6 bases). Germline CDR1 is SGHNT and CDR2 is YENEEA. The CDR3 is 13 amino acids. Trimming took off 5 bases at V and 3 bases at J, with 10 bases between the two ends. CDR3 DNA sequence: TGTGCCAGCAGCGCCGGGAGAGAAGAGACCCAGTACTTC. The encoded protein is CASSAGREETQYF.

This chain uses TRBV29-1 with TRBJ2-1; maybe TRBD2 (5 bases). Germline assignment: CDR1 SQVTM and CDR2 ANQGSEA. Trimming pared 4 bases from V and 10 bases from J, leaving 17 bases between. This CDR3 is built from 13 residues. CDR3 residues: CSVVLRATPEQFF. CDR3 coding DNA: TGCAGCGTTGTATTGCGGGCTACACCAGAGCAGTTCTTC.

The V gene is TRBV29-1, the J gene TRBJ1-2; D gene uncertain. The germline CDR1 and CDR2 sequences are SQVTM and ANQGSEA. The CDR3 length is 12 residues. Trimming removed 2 bases at V and 2 bases at J, with 6 bases between. The CDR3 here is CSVESGNYGYTF. The CDR3 DNA follows: TGCAGCGTTGAATCGGGGAACTATGGCTACACCTTC.

This chain connects TRBV7-2 to TRBJ2-4, with TRBD2 matching over 8 bases. After removal of 1 base from V and 12 bases from J, the junction contained 17 bases not matched to a gene. Germline V gives CDR1 SGHTA, CDR2 FQGNSA. The CDR3 spans 17 residues. The CDR3 sequence is CASSLDVRSSGRPNQYF. The DNA for the CDR3 is TGTGCCAGCAGCTTAGATGTTCGGTCTAGCGGGCGCCCCAATCAGTACTTC.

V gene TRBV28 combines with J gene TRBJ1-1; tentatively, D is TRBD1 (5 bases). V was cut by 3 bases and J by 1 base, with 18 bases left in between. The germline gives CDR1 MDHEN, CDR2 SYDVKM. This CDR3 is built from 17 residues. The CDR3: CASSLVSDTTQNTEAFF. CDR3 bases: TGTGCCAGCAGTTTGGTATCGGACACTACTCAGAACACTGAAGCTTTCTTT.

J is TRBJ2-3 and V is TRBV28, with a possible D match to TRBD2 (6 bases). This CDR3 region has 15 residues. The germline V and J ends were trimmed by 3 bases and 0 bases, with 10 bases remaining between them. Germline loops: CDR1 MDHEN, CDR2 SYDVKM. For the CDR3, the DNA is TGTGCCAGCAGTTTGGCGGGGATTAGCACAGATACGCAGTATTTT. Protein product: CASSLAGISTDTQYF.

The CDR3 bases are TGCAGTGCTCCTCAGGGGGCTGAAGCTTTCTTT. Encoded protein: CSAPQGAEAFF. The chain recombines TRBV20-1 with TRBJ1-1, with TRBD1 matching 7 bases. The CDR3 covers 11 residues. J gave up 6 bases and V 5 bases, and 3 bases lay outside the gene matches. The germline V gene encodes CDR1 DFQATT and CDR2 SNEGSKA (reference sequence).

This chain connects TRBV27 to TRBJ2-1, with 8 nucleotides matching TRBD2. The V and J ends lost 6 bases and 5 bases, in that order; junction bases with no gene match: 6. This CDR3 spans 14 amino acids. Germline V gene lookup returns CDR1 MNHEY and CDR2 SMNVEV (reference sequence). The CDR3 loop is CASRDWREDNEQFF. For the CDR3, the DNA is TGTGCCAGCAGAGACTGGCGGGAGGACAATGAGCAGTTCTTC.

To note about this clone: Distinct nucleotide sequences in the sample also encode this CDR3. The V call is TRBV18, the J call TRBJ2-3, with D tentatively TRBD1 (6 bases). The CDR3 is made up of 15 amino acids. The V end lost 3 bases, the J end lost 0 bases, and 10 bases lay between the germline ends. Germline CDR1 KGHSH, CDR2 LQKENI. CDR3 nucleotide sequence: TGTGCCAGCTCACCCAGGGGTGGTAGCACAGATACGCAGTATTTT. Amino acid sequence: CASSPRGGSTDTQYF. Variable domain in full (rest from reference TRBV18 and TRBJ2-3): NAGVMQNPRHLVRRRGQEARLRCSPMKGHSHVYWYRQLPEEGLKFMVYLQKENIIDESGMPKERFSAEFPKEGPSILRIQQVVRGDSAAYFCASSPRGGSTDTQYFGPGTRLTVL.

The rearrangement links TRBV2 to TRBJ2-1, with D tentatively TRBD2 (5 bases). The germline CDR1 and CDR2 sequences are SNHLY and FYNNEI. Trimming pared 4 bases from V and 0 bases from J, leaving 13 bases between. The CDR3 has 16 residues. The CDR3, as DNA: TGTGCCAGCAGTGGGCGCCCGGGGTACTCCTACAATGAGCAGTTCTTC. Protein: CASSGRPGYSYNEQFF.